This TCR beta chain was observed in a study of a mutant IDH1 vaccine in newly diagnosed glioma. The time point was: baseline, week 1 (first vaccination visit). Treatment reported: pre-vaccination baseline after standard-of-care therapy. The assay was immunoSEQ multiplex PCR, and TCRdb's table has in-frame clones only and misses some. This table holds roughly 51,000 clones, 80% to 90% found once. The germline V gene encodes CDR1 SGHRS and CDR2 YFSETQ. The V gene end was trimmed by 1 base and the J gene end by 3 bases; junction bases not matched to a gene: 3. The CDR3 totals 15 residues. Sequences were derived from PBMCs, sampled from a glioma patient treated with radiotherapy, temozolomide or both. The receptor's source is a man in his forties with glioma. The V and J genes are TRBV5-1 and TRBJ2-3, with 9 bases fitting TRBD2. The CDR3 DNA is TGCGCCAGCAGCTTGACGACTAGCGGTACAGATACGCAGTATTTT. It yields the protein CASSLTTSGTDTQYF.